This is a list of T cell receptor beta chains from one sample in a study of cytomegalovirus exposure and HLA in healthy donors. Sequenced by immunoSEQ multiplex PCR; TCRdb stores in-frame clones only, minus some. The repertoire holds under 30,000 clones, just under 80% seen once, with about 5% in the top ten. Sequencing was carried out using PBMCs. The receptor source for this set is a male donor in good health and CMV-seronegative. The CDR3 runs from the conserved cysteine through the conserved F or W. D genes are given only for firm matches. For some rows the clone size is stated as once, few or many, or as a class when expanded; others skip it.

d_gene	abundance	v_gene	j_gene	CDR3nt	CDR3aa
NA	NA	TRBV14	TRBJ1-2	TGTGCCAGCAGCCAAGAGGCGGGTAATGGCTACACCTTC	CASSQEAGNGYTF
NA	few	TRBV19	TRBJ2-7	TGTGCCAGTAGTATCGATCACAGGGCGGAAGAGCAGTACTTC	CASSIDHRAEEQYF
NA	NA	TRBV19	TRBJ2-6	TGTGCCAGTAGTAATTGGGGGCTTGGGGCCAACGTCCTGACTTTC	CASSNWGLGANVLTF
NA	once	TRBV5-5	TRBJ1-1	TGTGCCAGCAGCCCCTTGACAGCCCGAGGCACTGAAGCTTTCTTT	CASSPLTARGTEAFF
NA	NA	TRBV9	TRBJ1-2	TGTGCCAGCAGCGGCGGGGGCGGCTACACCTTC	CASSGGGGYTF
TRBD1	few	TRBV4-2	TRBJ2-6	TGTGCCAGCAGCCAAGGGGACAGCGGCTCTGGGGCCAACGTCCTGACTTTC	CASSQGDSGSGANVLTF
TRBD1	few	TRBV28	TRBJ2-2	TGTGCCAGCAGCTCCGGGACAGCCCTAGAGCTCACCGGGGAGCTGTTTTTT	CASSSGTALELTGELFF
NA	NA	TRBV30	TRBJ2-1	TGTGCCTGGAGTGCGGGTGAGCAGTTCTTC	CAWSAGEQFF
TRBD2	few	TRBV10-3	TRBJ2-3	TGTGCCATCAGTGAGTCGGCGGGAGGGACAGATACGCAGTATTTT	CAISESAGGTDTQYF
TRBD1	NA	TRBV6-1	TRBJ1-1	TGTGCCAGCAATTACGACAGGGGGGGCTTGAAAGCTTTCTTT	CASNYDRGGLKAFF
NA	NA	TRBV7-9	TRBJ1-2	TGTGCCAGCAGCCCCATGGGGGGTGGCTACACCTTC	CASSPMGGGYTF
TRBD1	NA	TRBV11-2	TRBJ2-3	TGTGCCAGCAGCTTAGCACCGACAGGGCGAAGCACAGATACGCAGTATTTT	CASSLAPTGRSTDTQYF
TRBD1	NA	TRBV20-1	TRBJ2-4	TGCAGTGCTAGAGGAGGGACAGTTCAGTACTTC	CSARGGTVQYF
TRBD1	NA	TRBV5-1	TRBJ1-6	TGCGCCAGCCGGGGACAGCCTAATTCACCCCTCCACTTT	CASRGQPNSPLHF
NA	NA	TRBV9	TRBJ2-2	TGTGCCAGCAATAAGAACACCGGGGAGCTGTTTTTT	CASNKNTGELFF
NA	NA	TRBV6-1	TRBJ2-5	TGTGCCAGCAGCGATGGACGAAGGGGGACCCAGTACTTC	CASSDGRRGTQYF
TRBD1	NA	TRBV11-2	TRBJ1-1	TGTGCCAGCAGCCCTCAAGGCGCGGGACAGGGGAACATGAACACTGAAGCTTTCTTT	CASSPQGAGQGNMNTEAFF
TRBD1	NA	TRBV7-2	TRBJ2-7	TGTGCCAGCAGCTCCTCGGGACAGCGTATATACGAGCAGTACTTC	CASSSSGQRIYEQYF
NA	few	TRBV6-1	TRBJ1-1	TGTGCCAGCAGTGAACCTCCGTCCTCCAGGGACACTGAAGCTTTCTTT	CASSEPPSSRDTEAFF
NA	NA	TRBV9	TRBJ1-5	TGTGCCAGCAGCGTAGAGGGGTATGCGGGGCAGCCCCAGCATTTT	CASSVEGYAGQPQHF
TRBD2	NA	TRBV7-2	TRBJ2-7	TGTGCCAGCAGTCAGAGGGAACTAGCGGGGGCACCGGGGGGTAGAGAGCAGTACTTC	CASSQRELAGAPGGREQYF
TRBD2	NA	TRBV5-1	TRBJ2-7	TGCGCCAGCAGCTTCACTAGCGGGGGTTCCTACGAGCAGTACTTC	CASSFTSGGSYEQYF
NA	NA	TRBV15	TRBJ2-5	TGTGCCACCAGCAGAGGCCTGGGAGCGGAGACCCAGTACTTC	CATSRGLGAETQYF
NA	NA	TRBV7-6	TRBJ2-7	TGTGCCAGCAGCCCAGGCCCGGGGTACGAGCAGTACTTC	CASSPGPGYEQYF
NA	NA	TRBV15	TRBJ2-5	TGTGCCACCAGCAGAGATAGAGGCGGAGAGACCCAGTACTTC	CATSRDRGGETQYF
NA	once	TRBV7-9	TRBJ2-7	TGTTCCAGCAGCTTATTCCTCTACGAGCAGTACTTC	CSSSLFLYEQYF
TRBD2	NA	TRBV4-1	TRBJ2-2	TGCGCCAGCAGCCAAGGCCTAGCGGGGGGGGAACACCGGGGAGCTGTTTTT	CASSQGLAGGEHRGAVF
TRBD1	NA	TRBV19	TRBJ1-5	TGTGCCAGTAGTACTCCGGGACAGGGGGCGAGTCTGGAGAATCAGCCCCAGCATTTT	CASSTPGQGASLENQPQHF
NA	NA	TRBV5-1	TRBJ1-4	TGCGCCAGCAGCGAGGTTCCCGCGGGCCTTAATGAAAAACTGTTTTTT	CASSEVPAGLNEKLFF
NA	NA	TRBV28	TRBJ2-5	TGTGCCAGCATTGGACAGTTGGAGACCCAGTACTTC	CASIGQLETQYF
TRBD1	NA	TRBV6-5	TRBJ2-7	TGTGCCAGCAGTCTGAGGGACAGATTCTCCTACGAGCAGTACTTC	CASSLRDRFSYEQYF
TRBD2	NA	TRBV7-7	TRBJ2-1	TGTGCCAGCAGCTTAGATGGGAGGGTCAATGAGCAGTTCTTC	CASSLDGRVNEQFF
TRBD1	NA	TRBV7-2	TRBJ2-7	TGTGCCAGCAGCCCCCGGGACAGGGAGAACGAGCAGTACTTC	CASSPRDRENEQYF
TRBD2	NA	TRBV9	TRBJ2-1	TGTGCCAGCAGCGTAGGCGGGGGGGCCCGGGAGCAGTTCTTC	CASSVGGGAREQFF
TRBD1	NA	TRBV5-1	TRBJ1-4	TGCGCCAGCACCTGGTCGGGACAGAATGAAAAACTGTTTTTT	CASTWSGQNEKLFF
TRBD2	NA	TRBV18	TRBJ2-3	TGTGCCAGCTCACCACGACTAGCGGCCACAGATACGCAGTATTTT	CASSPRLAATDTQYF
TRBD1	NA	TRBV4-3	TRBJ2-5	TGCGCCAGCAGCCAAGCTTGGGACAGGGGGCTTGGGGAGACCCAGTACTTC	CASSQAWDRGLGETQYF
TRBD1	NA	TRBV28	TRBJ2-1	TGTGCCAGCAGTACCGACAGGGAATTATACAATGAGCAGTTCTTC	CASSTDRELYNEQFF
TRBD1	once	TRBV2	TRBJ1-2	TGTGCCAGCAGTGGACTCGGACAGGCTGGCTACACCTTC	CASSGLGQAGYTF
NA	NA	TRBV6-1	TRBJ2-1	TGTGCCAGCGGCAGACTACACAATGAGCAGTTCTTC	CASGRLHNEQFF
TRBD1	NA	TRBV9	TRBJ1-2	TGTGCCAGCGGAAAGACAGGGACGGGCGGCTACACCTTC	CASGKTGTGGYTF